A selection of T cell receptor beta chains follows, all from one sample in a study of T cell repertoires in cytomegalovirus infection. No antigen is known for these receptors. TCRdb independently ran MiXCR on the reads; one entry per CDR3 protein. The sample contains 27,000 or so distinct CDR3 sequences, around 19% of which appear only once. The source was CD8+ T cells from cultured PBMCs, collected from culture after CMV antigen stimulation. The receptors stem from a human donor in good health (CMV status not recorded). Some clones in this sample may be carry-over from other donors' samples. The CDR3 runs from the conserved cysteine through the conserved F or W. A D gene is named only where the DNA matches it firmly. Rows give clone size only sometimes, using once, few, many, or a class for an expanded clone.

J gene | V gene | D gene | CDR3 length | clone size | CDR3 protein | CDR3 DNA
TRBJ2-7 | TRBV12-3/TRBV12-4 | TRBD2 | 15 | - | CASSPKLAGVNEQYF | TGTGCCAGCAGTCCCAAACTAGCGGGAGTGAACGAGCAGTACTTC
TRBJ2-1 | TRBV7-8 | TRBD1 | 14 | - | CASSFRTGGSEQFF | TGTGCCAGCAGCTTCCGGACAGGGGGCAGTGAGCAGTTCTTC
TRBJ1-5 | TRBV7-2 | - | 15 | - | CASSLAENSNQPQHF | TGTGCCAGCAGCTTAGCAGAAAATAGCAATCAGCCCCAGCATTTT
TRBJ2-3 | TRBV20-1 | - | 13 | few | CSSPRGPVDTQYF | TGCAGTTCTCCCCGGGGCCCGGTCGATACGCAGTATTTT
TRBJ2-1 | TRBV7-2 | TRBD2 | 18 | few | CASSPGDRAGEVYNEQFF | TGTGCCAGCAGCCCTGGGGATAGAGCGGGAGAGGTTTACAATGAGCAGTTCTTC
TRBJ2-3 | TRBV2 | - | 15 | many | CASSDGRTSTDTQYF | TGTGCCAGCAGTGACGGTCGGACTAGCACAGATACGCAGTATTTT
TRBJ2-5 | TRBV20-1 | - | 12 | few | CSTSSGLETQYF | TGCAGTACCTCATCGGGATTAGAGACCCAGTACTTC
TRBJ2-5 | TRBV4-2 | - | 17 | - | CASSQTTGAGSKETQYF | TGTGCCAGCAGCCAAACCACTGGGGCCGGTAGCAAAGAGACCCAGTACTTC
TRBJ1-1 | TRBV28 | - | 13 | few | CASSLMMNTEAFF | TGTGCCAGCAGTTTAATGATGAACACTGAAGCTTTCTTT
TRBJ2-1 | TRBV7-8 | - | 16 | few | CASSDISFGSYNEQFF | TGTGCCAGCAGCGATATTAGCTTTGGATCCTACAATGAGCAGTTCTTC
TRBJ2-1 | TRBV7-2 | TRBD1 | 18 | - | CASSLNAGRDRVNNEQFF | TGTGCCAGCAGCTTAAACGCGGGGAGGGACAGGGTGAACAATGAGCAGTTCTTC
TRBJ1-2 | TRBV11-2 | TRBD1 | 14 | - | CASSLRTGGYGYTF | TGTGCCAGCAGCTTACGGACAGGAGGCTATGGCTACACCTTC
TRBJ2-1 | TRBV6-6 | - | 13 | - | CASRSPSENEQFF | TGTGCCAGCAGATCCCCGTCTGAGAATGAGCAGTTCTTC
TRBJ1-5 | TRBV6-2/TRBV6-3 | - | 13 | - | CASSFARHQPQHF | TGTGCCAGCAGTTTCGCCAGGCATCAGCCCCAGCATTTT
TRBJ2-1 | TRBV6-5 | - | 15 | - | CASSAGSADYNEQFF | TGTGCCAGCAGTGCCGGTAGTGCGGACTACAATGAGCAGTTCTTC